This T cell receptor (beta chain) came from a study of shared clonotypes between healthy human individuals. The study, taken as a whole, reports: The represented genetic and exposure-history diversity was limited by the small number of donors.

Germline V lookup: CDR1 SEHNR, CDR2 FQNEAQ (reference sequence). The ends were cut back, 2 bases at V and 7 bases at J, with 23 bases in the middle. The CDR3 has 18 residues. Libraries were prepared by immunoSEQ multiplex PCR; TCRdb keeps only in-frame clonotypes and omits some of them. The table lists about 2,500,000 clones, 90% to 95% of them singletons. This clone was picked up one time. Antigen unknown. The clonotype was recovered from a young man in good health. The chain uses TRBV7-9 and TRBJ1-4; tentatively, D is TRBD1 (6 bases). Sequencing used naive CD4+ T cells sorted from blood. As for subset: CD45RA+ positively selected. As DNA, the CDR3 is TGTGCCAGCAGCTTATCGGTGGACAGCCACGGGGGATCTGAAAAACTGTTTTTT. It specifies CASSLSVDSHGGSEKLFF.